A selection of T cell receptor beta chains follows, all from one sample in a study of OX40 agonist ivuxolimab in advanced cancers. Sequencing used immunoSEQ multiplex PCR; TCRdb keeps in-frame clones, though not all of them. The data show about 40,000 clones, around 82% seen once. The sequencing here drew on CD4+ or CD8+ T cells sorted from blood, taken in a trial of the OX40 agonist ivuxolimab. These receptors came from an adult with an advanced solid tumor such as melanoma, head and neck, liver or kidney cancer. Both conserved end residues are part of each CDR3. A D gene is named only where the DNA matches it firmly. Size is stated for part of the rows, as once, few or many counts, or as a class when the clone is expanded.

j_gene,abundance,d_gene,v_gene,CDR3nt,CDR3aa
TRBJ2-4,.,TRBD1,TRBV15,TGTGCCACCAGCAGACCGGGACAGTCAGCCATTCAGTACTTC,CATSRPGQSAIQYF
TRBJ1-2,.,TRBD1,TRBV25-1,TGTGCCAGCAGTGATCAGGGGGAACTGTTTGGCTACACCTTC,CASSDQGELFGYTF
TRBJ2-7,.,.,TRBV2,TGTGCCAGCAGAGGATTTTCGGGACAAGGGACCTACGAGCAGTACTTC,CASRGFSGQGTYEQYF
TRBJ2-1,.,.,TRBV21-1,TGTGCCTCCCGGGACAGGCACAACAATGAGCAGTTCTTC,CASRDRHNNEQFF
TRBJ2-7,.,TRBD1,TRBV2,TGTGCCAGCATGGCCGGGACAGGGATCAAAGAGCAGTACTTC,CASMAGTGIKEQYF
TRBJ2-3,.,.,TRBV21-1,TGTGCCGGTGGGAGAGTTGGGAGGCGGCCAGATACGCAGTATTTT,CAGGRVGRRPDTQYF
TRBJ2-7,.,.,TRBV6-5,TGTGCCAGCAGTTACTCGGTGGGATACGAGCAGTACTTC,CASSYSVGYEQYF
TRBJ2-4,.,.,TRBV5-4,TGTGCCAGCAGCTCGAAAACAACGGCAAACATTCAGTACTTC,CASSSKTTANIQYF
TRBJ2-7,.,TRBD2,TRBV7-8,TGTGCCAGCAGCGCCCGGACTAGCGGGACCTACGAGCAGTACTTC,CASSARTSGTYEQYF
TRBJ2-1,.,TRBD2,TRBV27,TGTGCCAGCACTAGCGGGAGGACCAACTCCTACAATGAGCAGTTCTTC,CASTSGRTNSYNEQFF
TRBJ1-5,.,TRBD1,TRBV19,TGTGCCAGTAGCATACAGGGGGCCCGTCAGCCCCAGCATTTT,CASSIQGARQPQHF
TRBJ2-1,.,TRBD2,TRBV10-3,TGTGCCGTCCGGGCTAGCGGGGAAAGCTCCTACAATGAGCAGTTCTTC,CAVRASGESSYNEQFF
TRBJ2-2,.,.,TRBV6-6,TGTGCCAGCAGTTCCCCCCAATTATCCACCGGGGAGCTGTTTTTT,CASSSPQLSTGELFF
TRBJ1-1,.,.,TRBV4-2,TGTGCCAGCAGCCAAGTAGGGCAGAGGGACACTGAAGCTTTCTTT,CASSQVGQRDTEAFF
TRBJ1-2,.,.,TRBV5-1,TGCGCCAGCAGCGAGGACAGTAACTATGGCTACACCTTC,CASSEDSNYGYTF
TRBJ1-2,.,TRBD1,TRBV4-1,TGCGCCAGCAGCCAAGATCCCGCAGGGGGCAACTATGGCTACACCTTC,CASSQDPAGGNYGYTF
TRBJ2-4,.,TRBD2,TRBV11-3,TGTGCCAGCAGCGTGGGGAGGGGTGGAAACATTCAGTACTTC,CASSVGRGGNIQYF
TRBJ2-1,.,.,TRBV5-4,TGTGCCAGCAGCTTGGCGGCGGGGTTCAGAACCAATGAGCAGTTCTTC,CASSLAAGFRTNEQFF
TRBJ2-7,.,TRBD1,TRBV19,TGTGCCAGTAGTCAAACCGGGACAGATCTTTACGAGCAGTACTTC,CASSQTGTDLYEQYF
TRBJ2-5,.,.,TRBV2,TGTGCCAGCAGTGTCTTTGGGAGTGGCGGGGAGACCCAGTACTTC,CASSVFGSGGETQYF
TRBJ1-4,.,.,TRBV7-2,TGTGCCAGCAGCGTGGACGGGACCTCAACTAATGAAAAACTGTTTTTT,CASSVDGTSTNEKLFF
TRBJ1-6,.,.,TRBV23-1,TGCGCCAGCAGTCAATCCCCTCGTCCTTATTCACCCCTCCACTTT,CASSQSPRPYSPLHF
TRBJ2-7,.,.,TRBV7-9,TGTGCCAGCAGCTTAGTTGGACAGAGAACCTACGAGCAGTACTTC,CASSLVGQRTYEQYF
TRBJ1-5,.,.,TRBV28,TGTGCCAGCAGGCCGACAGGTGCTACTAGCAATCAGCCCCAGCATTTT,CASRPTGATSNQPQHF
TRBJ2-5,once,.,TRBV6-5,TGTGCCAGCAGTTACTCGGGCAGAGGCGAGACCCAGTACTTC,CASSYSGRGETQYF
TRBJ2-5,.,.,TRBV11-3,TGTGCCAGCAGCTTAAAGGGCCCTCTAAGGGGGCAAGAGACCCAGTACTTC,CASSLKGPLRGQETQYF
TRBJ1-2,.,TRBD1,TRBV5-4,TGTGCCAGCAGCTTGGCTGTGACAGGGTTGGGCGGCTACACCTTC,CASSLAVTGLGGYTF
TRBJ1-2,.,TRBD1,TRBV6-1,TGTGCCAGCAGTGAAGGGACAGGACGATATGGCTACACCTTC,CASSEGTGRYGYTF
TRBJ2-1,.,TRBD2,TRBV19,TGTGCCAGTAACCGGGTGGGGACTAGCGGCTCCTACAATGAGCAGTTCTTC,CASNRVGTSGSYNEQFF
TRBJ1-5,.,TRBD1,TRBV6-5,TGTGCCAGCAGTCGACAGGGATATAGCAATCAGCCCCAGCATTTT,CASSRQGYSNQPQHF
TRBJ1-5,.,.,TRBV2,TGTGCCAGCAGTGAACGATATCAGCCCCAGCATTTT,CASSERYQPQHF
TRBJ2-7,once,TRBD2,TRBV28,TGTGCCAGCAGTTTCCTAGCGGGAGGGCCCTACGAGCAGTACTTC,CASSFLAGGPYEQYF
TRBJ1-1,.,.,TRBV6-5,TGTGCCAGCAGTTATGGGGCAGGCGCTATGAACACTGAAGCTTTCTTT,CASSYGAGAMNTEAFF
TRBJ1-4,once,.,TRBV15,TGTGCCACCAGCAGAGCGGCAACTAATGAAAAACTGTTTTTT,CATSRAATNEKLFF
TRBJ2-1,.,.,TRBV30,TGTGCCTGGAACCAGGACATCTACAATGAGCAGTTCTTC,CAWNQDIYNEQFF
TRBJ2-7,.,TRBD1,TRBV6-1,TGTGCCAGCAGTTCACTAACAGGGGCACCCTACGAGCAGTACTTC,CASSSLTGAPYEQYF